The present T cell receptor (beta chain) was sequenced within a study of CD8 T cell repertoires and HIV-1 epitope variants. At the level of the study: Tested: three Gag epitope families, Nef HW9 and YT9.

The V end was cut by 4 bases, the J end by 4 bases, with 16 bases between. There are 15 residues in the CDR3. Points on this clone: Its antigen is still unknown.

Using immunoSEQ multiplex PCR, the repertoire was profiled, and TCRdb retains in-frame clones only, with some absent. Of about 5,300 clones in the sample, more than 65% were seen once. The sequence was obtained from a male donor with HIV. The sample was cultured CD8+ T cells derived from PBMCs. V is TRBV23-1 and J is TRBJ1-2; D may be TRBD1 (5 bases). TRBV23-1 is designated an ORF whose function remains uncertain. The DNA for the CDR3 is TGCGCCAGCAGTCGGCCGGACCTGGGGCCCTATGGCTACACCTTC. It codes for CASSRPDLGPYGYTF.